This T cell receptor (beta chain) was observed in a study of immune evolution from preneoplasia to lung adenocarcinoma. TCRdb's copy holds only in-frame clones and misses some; the assay was immunoSEQ multiplex PCR. This table has more than 25,000 clones, less than 80% appearing once. Germline-derived CDR1 and CDR2 are SEHNR and FQNEAQ (reference sequence). Trimming cost V 5 bases and J 7 bases; bases outside gene matches: 16. There are 18 residues in the CDR3. The TCR originated in a person in their sixties with invasive lung adenocarcinoma. Some clones in this sample may be carry-over from other donors' samples. V usage is TRBV7-9 and J usage is TRBJ2-5; 13 nucleotides line up with TRBD2. The sequenced sample consisted of FFPE invasive lung adenocarcinoma tissue. The chain's CDR3 is CASSPSARTSGSEGTQYF. CDR3 bases: TGTGCCAGCAGCCCTAGTGCAAGGACTAGCGGGAGTGAGGGGACCCAGTACTTC.